This T cell receptor (beta chain) was documented in a study of T-cell reconstitution after alpha-beta-depleted transplantation in children. Unique molecular identifiers were incorporated when the TCRbeta library was constructed. Via MiXCR, TCRdb re-called the PCR reads, giving one row per CDR3 protein. The sample includes approximately 200,000 distinct CDR3 sequences, 13% to 15% seen only once; the top ten take roughly 13%. This clonotype was detected ten times or more. This CDR3 has 13 residues. Germline V CDR1 and CDR2: DFQATT, SNEGSKA (reference sequence). V was pared by 6 bases and J by 0 bases, with 11 bases between.

This chain uses TRBV20-1 with TRBJ1-1; D remains ambiguous. Sequenced here: PBMCs from the stem cell graft donor, sampled from the stem cell graft. This clonotype originated in a human donor who donated a stem cell graft to a child with acute lymphoblastic leukemia. The CDR3 reads CSASRDLNTEAFF. The CDR3 nucleotides read TGCAGTGCCAGCCGGGATCTGAACACTGAAGCTTTCTTT.